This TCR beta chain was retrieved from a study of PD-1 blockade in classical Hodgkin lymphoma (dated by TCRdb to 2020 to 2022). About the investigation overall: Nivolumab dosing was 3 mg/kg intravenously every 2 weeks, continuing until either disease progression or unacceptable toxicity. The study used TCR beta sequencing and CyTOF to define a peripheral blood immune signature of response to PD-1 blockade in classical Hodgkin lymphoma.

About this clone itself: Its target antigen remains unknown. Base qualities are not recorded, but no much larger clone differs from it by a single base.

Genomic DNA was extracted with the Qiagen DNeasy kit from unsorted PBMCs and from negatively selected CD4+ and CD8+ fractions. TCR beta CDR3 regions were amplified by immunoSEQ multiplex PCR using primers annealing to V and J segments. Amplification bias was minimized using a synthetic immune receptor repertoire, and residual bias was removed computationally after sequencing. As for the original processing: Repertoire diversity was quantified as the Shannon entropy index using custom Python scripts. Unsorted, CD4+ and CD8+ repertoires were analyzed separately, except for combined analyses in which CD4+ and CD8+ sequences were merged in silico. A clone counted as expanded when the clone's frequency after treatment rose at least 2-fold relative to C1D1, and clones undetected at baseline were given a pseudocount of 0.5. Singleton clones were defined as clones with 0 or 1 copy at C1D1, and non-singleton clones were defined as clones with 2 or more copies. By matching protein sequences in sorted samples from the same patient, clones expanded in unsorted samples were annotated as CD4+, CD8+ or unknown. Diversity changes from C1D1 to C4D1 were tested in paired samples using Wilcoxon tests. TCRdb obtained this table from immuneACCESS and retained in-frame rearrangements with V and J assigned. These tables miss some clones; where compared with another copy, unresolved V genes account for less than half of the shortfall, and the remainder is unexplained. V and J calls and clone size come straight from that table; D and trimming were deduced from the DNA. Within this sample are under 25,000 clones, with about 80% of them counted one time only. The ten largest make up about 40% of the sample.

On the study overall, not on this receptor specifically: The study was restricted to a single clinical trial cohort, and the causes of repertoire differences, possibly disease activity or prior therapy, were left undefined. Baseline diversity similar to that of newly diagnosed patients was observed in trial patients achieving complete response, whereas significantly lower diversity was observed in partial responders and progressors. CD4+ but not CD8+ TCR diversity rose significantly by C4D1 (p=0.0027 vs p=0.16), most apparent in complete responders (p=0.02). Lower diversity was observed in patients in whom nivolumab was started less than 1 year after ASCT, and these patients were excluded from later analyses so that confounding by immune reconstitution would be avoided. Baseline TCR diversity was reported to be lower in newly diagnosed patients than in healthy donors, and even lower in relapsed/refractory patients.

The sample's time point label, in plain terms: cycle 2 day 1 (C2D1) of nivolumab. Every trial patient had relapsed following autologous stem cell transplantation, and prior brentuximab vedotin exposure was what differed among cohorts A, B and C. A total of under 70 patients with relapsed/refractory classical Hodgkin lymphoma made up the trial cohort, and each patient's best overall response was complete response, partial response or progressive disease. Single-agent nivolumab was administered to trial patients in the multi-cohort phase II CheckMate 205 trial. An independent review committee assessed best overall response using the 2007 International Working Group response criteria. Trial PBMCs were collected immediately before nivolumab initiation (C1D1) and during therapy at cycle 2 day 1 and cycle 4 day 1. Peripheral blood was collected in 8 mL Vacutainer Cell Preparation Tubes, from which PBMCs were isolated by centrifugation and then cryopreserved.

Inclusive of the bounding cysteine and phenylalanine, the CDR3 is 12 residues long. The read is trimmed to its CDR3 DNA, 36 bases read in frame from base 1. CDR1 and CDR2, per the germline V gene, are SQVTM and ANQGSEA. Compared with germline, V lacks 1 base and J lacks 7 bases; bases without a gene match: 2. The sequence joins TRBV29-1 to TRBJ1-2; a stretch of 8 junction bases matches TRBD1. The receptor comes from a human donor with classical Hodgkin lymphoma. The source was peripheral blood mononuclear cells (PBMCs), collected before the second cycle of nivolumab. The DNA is TGCAGCGTTGAAGTCAGGGGGCTTGGCTACACCTTC. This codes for CSVEVRGLGYTF.